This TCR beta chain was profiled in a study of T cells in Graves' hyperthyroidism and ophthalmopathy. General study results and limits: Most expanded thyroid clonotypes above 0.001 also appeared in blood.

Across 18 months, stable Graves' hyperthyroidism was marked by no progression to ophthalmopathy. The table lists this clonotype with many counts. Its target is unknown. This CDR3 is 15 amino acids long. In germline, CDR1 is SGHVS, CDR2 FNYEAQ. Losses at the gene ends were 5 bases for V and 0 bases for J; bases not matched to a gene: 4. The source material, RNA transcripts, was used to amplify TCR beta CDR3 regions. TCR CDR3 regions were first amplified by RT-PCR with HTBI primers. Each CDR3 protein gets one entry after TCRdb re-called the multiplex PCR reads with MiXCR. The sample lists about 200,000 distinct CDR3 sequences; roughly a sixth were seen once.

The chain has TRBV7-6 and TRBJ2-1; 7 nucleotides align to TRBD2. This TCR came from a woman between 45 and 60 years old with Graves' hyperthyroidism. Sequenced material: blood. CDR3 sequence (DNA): TGTGCCAGCAGCCCCGCGGGAGTCTCCTACAATGAGCAGTTCTTC. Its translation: CASSPAGVSYNEQFF.